This section outlines one T cell receptor beta chain sequence together with its context. Which antigen it targets is not known. No base qualities exist here, and no much larger clone lies one base off it. The germline V gene provides CDR1 SGHDN and CDR2 FVKESK. From the cysteine through the phenylalanine, the CDR3 covers 15 amino acids. CDR3 DNA is the only sequence kept; it has 45 bases, read in frame from the first base. The junction shows trimming of 4 bases on V and 0 bases on J, plus 10 bases between the germline ends. This record belongs to a study of T cell responses to AZD1222 COVID-19 vaccine (dated by TCRdb to about 2021). For the wider study: A total of just over 230 trial participants underwent TCR sequencing, of whom 200 to 220 received two doses of AZD1222 and about 26 received two doses of the MenACWY control vaccine. Trial participants were enrolled into age subgroups of 18-55, 56-69 and 70-plus years, which contained roughly 150, 30 and 60 TCR-sequenced participants, respectively.

What the time point label conveys for this sample: about 28 days (+/-7) after the second vaccine dose. Because spike-specific TCR depth and breadth did not differ between the two schedules, AZD1222 recipients who got a second dose at roughly 4 weeks were pooled with those who got a second dose at roughly 12 weeks. The vaccinee samples were drawn from two UK trials, COV001 and COV002, one of which was a single-blind randomized controlled phase 2/3 trial testing AZD1222 (ChAdOx1 nCoV-19) in healthy adults. For TCRbeta chain sequencing, PBMC samples from trial participants were taken at day 0 and at day 28 after the second dose. The CDR3 regions of human TCRbeta chains were subjected to immunosequencing. Per the source publication's procedure: Repertoire TCRs were checked for matches against a reference library of SARS-CoV-2-specific TCRs that had been generated using the MIRA antigen-specificity platform. Breadth was defined as the fraction of unique TCRs that were SARS-CoV-2-associated. Depth was defined as the fraction of total T cells that were SARS-CoV-2-associated. Each spike-specific TCR was assigned to its reactive spike region and to a CD4 or CD8 class using the MIRA data. Log10-transformed breadth and depth values were compared by one-way ANOVA with Sidak's multiple comparisons tests. TCRdb mirrors the immuneACCESS table, restricted to in-frame sequences. Some clones are absent from its copies; in checked studies, under half trace to an unresolved V gene, and the reason for the others is unknown. Clonal size and the V and J genes are those of that table, whereas D and trimming came from the DNA. Counted in this sample were approximately 80,000 clones; 80% to 90% of them appeared once. The ten top clones hold roughly 3.2% of the sample.

Points the paper makes about the study in general: A significant rise in spike-specific TCR breadth and depth was observed after two AZD1222 doses relative to day 0 and relative to MenACWY recipients. Because no samples from the day 14 peak response were available, repertoires could be characterized only after the peak T cell response. Conclusions about previously exposed vaccinees are limited, since just six AZD1222 recipients were seropositive for SARS-CoV-2 at baseline. CD4 TCRs associated with the vaccine covered the entire spike protein, and the dominant responses were in regions 160-218 and 743-854. The 56-69-year group was small, and its depth increase did not reach significance, likely because of low power. Reportedly, almost half of the unique spike-specific TCRs recognized epitopes lying outside the regions that are mutated in the B.1.351 and B.1.1.7 variants. Participants were mostly white British, with more females than males. The authors suggested clonal diversity may have been underestimated.

The sequence links TRBV14 to TRBJ2-1, with no confidently assigned D gene. The receptor was derived from an adult who received the AZD1222 COVID-19 vaccine. The input for sequencing was peripheral blood, taken 28 days after the second AZD1222 dose. The sequenced DNA: TGTGCCAGCAGCCTTAGACAAAGCTCCTACAATGAGCAGTTCTTC. Translated, this gives CASSLRQSSYNEQFF. Full variable domain (CDR3 extended with the reference TRBV14 and TRBJ2-1 proteins): EAGVTQFPSHSVIEKGQTVTLRCDPISGHDNLYWYRRVMGKEIKFLLHFVKESKQDESGMPNNRFLAERTGGTYSTLKVQPAELEDSGVYFCASSLRQSSYNEQFFGPGTRLTVL.